The 11 T cell receptor beta chains reported below all come from one sample, sequenced in a study of response to subunit inactivated influenza vaccine. TCRdb fed the RT-PCR reads into MiXCR, producing one record per CDR3 protein. The sample has 700,000 to 900,000 distinct CDR3 sequences; 21% are singletons. The material sequenced was PBMCs from blood, taken about 5 days after vaccination. The receptors derive from a man aged 50 to 60 who received an inactivated influenza vaccine.

The genes are TRBV28 and TRBJ2-6; possible D gene TRBD1, 5 bases. The CDR3 has 18 residues. V was clipped by 1 base and J by 0 bases, with 13 bases between them. In germline, CDR1 is MDHEN, CDR2 SYDVKM. The CDR3 spells CASSLFLGPTSGANVLTF. The CDR3 coding sequence is TGTGCCAGCAGTTTATTTCTGGGGCCCACCTCTGGGGCCAACGTCCTGACTTTC.

The chain employs TRBV12-3 or TRBV12-4 and TRBJ1-5; 8 bases agree with TRBD1. V was clipped by 6 bases and J by 3 bases; unmatched bases: 7. The CDR3 is 15 amino acids. CDR3 sequence reads: CASSDRGLVNQPQHF. CDR3 DNA: TGTGCCAGCAGCGACAGGGGCCTGGTCAATCAGCCCCAGCATTTT.

V gene TRBV20-1 combines with J gene TRBJ1-2, with D hard to call. This CDR3 comprises 12 residues. The V end lost 4 bases, the J end lost 4 bases, and 10 bases lay between the germline ends. CDR1 DFQATT and CDR2 SNEGSKA come from the germline V gene (reference sequence). CDR3 DNA sequence: TGCAGTGCTATCCAGTTACCCTATGGCTACACCTTC. Protein product: CSAIQLPYGYTF.

The chain has TRBV15 and TRBJ2-7, with D unresolved. The V end lost 0 bases, the J end lost 6 bases, and 15 bases lay between the germline ends. This CDR3 has 15 amino acids. From germline, CDR1 is LNHNV and CDR2 YYDKDF (reference sequence). The CDR3 bases are TGTGCCACCAGCAGAGATGTCAGGAGCTTTGGCGAGCAGTACTTC. Its translation: CATSRDVRSFGEQYF.

This clonotype came up a few times. The chain combines TRBV24-1 with TRBJ2-3, with a possible D match to TRBD1 (6 bases). With 5 bases removed from V and 5 bases from J, the gap between germline ends came to 16 bases. Germline CDR1 KGHDR, CDR2 SFDVKD. CDR3 length: 15 amino acids. CDR3 amino acids: CATSAVIGGVDTQYF. CDR3 coding DNA: TGTGCCACCAGTGCGGTTATAGGGGGTGTAGATACGCAGTATTTT.

This clonotype has a handful of counts. The gene calls are TRBV6-5 and TRBJ1-3; D remains unclear. V shed 2 bases and J shed 0 bases, with 8 bases lying between them. Germline loops: CDR1 MNHEY, CDR2 SVGAGI. This CDR3 has 15 residues. The CDR3 region is CASSYDGSSGNTIYF. In DNA, the CDR3 is TGTGCCAGCAGTTACGATGGCAGCTCTGGAAACACCATATATTTT.

This clonotype was recorded many times. The chain uses TRBV7-9 and TRBJ2-1; 8 bases agree with TRBD2. Losses at the gene ends were 5 bases for V and 6 bases for J; bases not matched to a gene: 6. Germline-derived CDR1 and CDR2 are SEHNR and FQNEAQ (reference sequence). CDR3 length: 14 amino acids. CDR3 sequence reads: CASSLGLAVNEQFF. CDR3 bases: TGTGCCAGCAGCCTAGGACTAGCCGTCAATGAGCAGTTCTTC.

This clonotype was counted a few times. The chain uses TRBV20-1 and TRBJ1-2; a weak D match, TRBD1 (6 bases). CDR3 length equals 14 residues. In germline, CDR1 is DFQATT, CDR2 SNEGSKA (reference sequence). Trimming removed 3 bases at V and 4 bases at J, with 15 bases between. The CDR3 DNA reads as TGCAGTGCTAGGGCCGGTGACAGGAGCTATGGCTACACCTTC. It specifies CSARAGDRSYGYTF.

The genes are TRBV6-2 or TRBV6-3 and TRBJ2-1, with TRBD2 matching over 15 bases. V trimming: 2 bases; J trimming: 0 bases; junction bases outside the gene matches: 14. The CDR3 is 22 amino acids. Germline CDR1 reads MNHEY; CDR2 reads SVGEGT. For the CDR3, the DNA is TGTGCCAGCAGTTACCCCGGCGCCGGGACTAGCGGGGGGAAAAGCTCCTACAATGAGCAGTTCTTC. As protein: CASSYPGAGTSGGKSSYNEQFF.

A few counts support this clonotype. The genes are TRBV9 and TRBJ2-1, with 9 nucleotides matching TRBD2. The V gene end was trimmed by 0 bases and the J gene end by 10 bases; junction bases not matched to a gene: 5. The CDR3 totals 14 residues. Germline V gene data show CDR1 as SGDLS and CDR2 as YYNGEE. CDR3 loop: CASSVVPAGGEQFF. The CDR3 nucleotides are TGTGCCAGCAGCGTAGTTCCAGCGGGGGGAGAGCAGTTCTTC.

In its sample, this clonotype was seen a few times. This rearrangement joins TRBV7-9 to TRBJ2-3; the D is unclear. V lost 5 bases and J 5 bases, leaving 8 bases between the germline ends. The CDR3 contains 12 residues. Germline CDR1 reads SEHNR; CDR2 reads FQNEAQ (reference sequence). CDR3 DNA sequence: TGTGCCAGCAGCCTCGCCGAAGATACGCAGTATTTT. Protein: CASSLAEDTQYF.